This TCR beta chain originates from a study of Graves' ophthalmopathy and Graves' hyperthyroidism. Study-wide results and caveats: Blood also harbored most expanded thyroid clonotypes above 0.001 frequency. Built on 13 signatures, a model told ophthalmopathy apart from stable hyperthyroidism with approximately 85% sensitivity and roughly 81% specificity.

V lost 7 bases to trimming and J lost 5 bases, with 17 bases between them. The germline V gene encodes CDR1 MNHEY and CDR2 SVGEGT. The CDR3 length is 15 residues. The study enrolled ophthalmopathy donors with moderate-to-severe activity, CAS ≥3, NOSPECS ≥4 and duration under 3 months. If patients had other autoimmune diseases, uncontrolled infections, pregnancy or lactation, they were excluded. This clonotype was counted only a few times. Antigen specificity is unknown. TCR beta CDR3 regions were amplified from RNA transcripts. RT-PCR with HTBI primers came first, then second-round multiplex PCR. One entry per CDR3 protein, called by TCRdb with MiXCR from the multiplex PCR reads. The table lists around 170,000 distinct CDR3 sequences, over 35% of them singletons.

The chain carries TRBV6-2 or TRBV6-3 and TRBJ2-2, with D hard to call. This clonotype was obtained from a woman aged 40 to 50 with Graves' ophthalmopathy. Sequencing was performed on peripheral blood. CDR3 coding DNA: TGTGCCAGCACCCCCAAAGTCACGAGAACCGGGGAGCTGTTTTTT. Amino acid sequence: CASTPKVTRTGELFF.